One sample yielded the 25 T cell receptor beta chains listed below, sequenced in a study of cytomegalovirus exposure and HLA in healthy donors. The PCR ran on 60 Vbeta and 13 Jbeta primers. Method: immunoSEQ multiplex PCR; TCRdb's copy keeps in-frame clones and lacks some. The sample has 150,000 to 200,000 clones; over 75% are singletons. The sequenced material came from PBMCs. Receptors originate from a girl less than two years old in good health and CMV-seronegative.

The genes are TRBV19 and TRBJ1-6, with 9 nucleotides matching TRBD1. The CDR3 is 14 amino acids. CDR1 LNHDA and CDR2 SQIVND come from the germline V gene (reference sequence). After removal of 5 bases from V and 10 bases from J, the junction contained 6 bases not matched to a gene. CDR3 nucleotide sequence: TGTGCCAGTAGTCCCGGGACAGGGAACTCACCCCTCCACTTT. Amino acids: CASSPGTGNSPLHF.

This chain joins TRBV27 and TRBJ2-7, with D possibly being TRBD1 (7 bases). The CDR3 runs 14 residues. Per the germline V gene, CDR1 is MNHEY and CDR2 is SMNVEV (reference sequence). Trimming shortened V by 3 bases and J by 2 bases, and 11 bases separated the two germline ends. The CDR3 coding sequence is TGTGCCAGCAGTTTTCAGGGGGGAGCCTACGAGCAGTACTTC. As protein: CASSFQGGAYEQYF.

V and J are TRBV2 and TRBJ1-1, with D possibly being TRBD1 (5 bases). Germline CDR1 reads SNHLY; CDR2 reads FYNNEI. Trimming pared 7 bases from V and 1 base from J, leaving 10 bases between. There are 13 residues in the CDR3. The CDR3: CASKEGKNTEAFF. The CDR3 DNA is TGTGCCAGCAAGGAGGGGAAGAACACTGAAGCTTTCTTT.

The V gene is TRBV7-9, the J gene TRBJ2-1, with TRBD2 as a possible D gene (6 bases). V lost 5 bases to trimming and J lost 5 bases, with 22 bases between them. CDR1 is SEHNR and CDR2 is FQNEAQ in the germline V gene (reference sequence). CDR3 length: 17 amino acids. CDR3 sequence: CASSQSLGSGANNEQFF. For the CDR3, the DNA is TGTGCCAGCAGCCAATCTTTAGGTAGCGGTGCGAACAATGAGCAGTTCTTC.

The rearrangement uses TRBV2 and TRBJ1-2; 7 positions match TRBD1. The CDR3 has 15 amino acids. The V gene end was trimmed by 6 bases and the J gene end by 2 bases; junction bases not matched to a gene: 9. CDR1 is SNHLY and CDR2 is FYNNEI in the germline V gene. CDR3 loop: CASRGQQQLNYGYTF. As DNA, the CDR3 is TGTGCCAGCAGGGGACAGCAACAACTAAACTATGGCTACACCTTC.

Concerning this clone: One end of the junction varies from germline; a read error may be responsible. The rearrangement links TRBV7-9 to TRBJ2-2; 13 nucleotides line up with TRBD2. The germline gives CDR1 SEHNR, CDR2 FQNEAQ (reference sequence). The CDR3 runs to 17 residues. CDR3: CSSSLPSGLAGNGELFF. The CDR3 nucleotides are TGTTCCAGCAGCCTCCCCTCGGGACTAGCGGGGAACGGGGAGCTGTTTTTT.

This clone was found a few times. The CDR3 nucleotides read TGTGCCAGCAGCTCAAGGACAGGGTCTAACTATGGCTACACCTTC. This codes for CASSSRTGSNYGYTF. The rearrangement joins TRBV5-5 to TRBJ1-2; 8 positions agree with TRBD1. This CDR3 is built from 15 residues. Per germline, CDR1 SGHKS and CDR2 YYEKEE (reference sequence). Unmatched junction bases numbered 4, after V lost 3 bases and J lost 0 bases.

CDR3 sequence reads: CASSYPGLATDTQYF. CDR3 sequence (DNA): TGTGCCAGCAGTTACCCGGGACTAGCGACAGATACGCAGTATTTT. This chain joins TRBV6-6 and TRBJ2-3; 10 bases are shared with TRBD2. The CDR3 runs to 15 residues. Germline lookup yields CDR1 MNHNY and CDR2 SVGAGI (reference sequence). V shed 2 bases and J 3 bases; nucleotides not matched to a gene: 2.

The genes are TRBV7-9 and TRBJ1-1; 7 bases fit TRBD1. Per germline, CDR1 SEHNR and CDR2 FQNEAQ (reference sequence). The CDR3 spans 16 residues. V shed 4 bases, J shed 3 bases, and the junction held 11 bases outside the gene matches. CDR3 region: CASSYKGARRDTEAFF. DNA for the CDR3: TGTGCCAGCAGCTATAAGGGGGCTAGGCGCGACACTGAAGCTTTCTTT.

The CDR3 DNA sequence: TGCGCCAGCAGCCAAGATTCGACCGGGGGTGGCTACACCTTC. This translates into CASSQDSTGGGYTF. The chain recombines TRBV4-1 with TRBJ1-2, with a possible D match to TRBD1 (5 bases). The CDR3 sequence is 14 residues long. In germline, CDR1 is MGHRA, CDR2 YSYEKL. V shed 0 bases and J shed 7 bases, with 12 bases lying between them.

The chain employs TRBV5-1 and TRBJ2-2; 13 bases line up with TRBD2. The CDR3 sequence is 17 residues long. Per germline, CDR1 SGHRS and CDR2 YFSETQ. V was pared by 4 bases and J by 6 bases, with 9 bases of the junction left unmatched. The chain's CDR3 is CASSRTSGSRRAGELFF. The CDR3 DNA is TGCGCCAGCAGCCGGACTAGCGGGAGCCGACGGGCCGGGGAGCTGTTTTTT.

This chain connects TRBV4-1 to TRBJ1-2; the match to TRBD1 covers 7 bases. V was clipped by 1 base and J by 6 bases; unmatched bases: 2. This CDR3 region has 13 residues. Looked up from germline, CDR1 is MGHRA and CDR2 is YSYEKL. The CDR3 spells CASSQAGTDGYTF. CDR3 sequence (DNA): TGCGCCAGCAGCCAAGCGGGGACAGATGGCTACACCTTC.

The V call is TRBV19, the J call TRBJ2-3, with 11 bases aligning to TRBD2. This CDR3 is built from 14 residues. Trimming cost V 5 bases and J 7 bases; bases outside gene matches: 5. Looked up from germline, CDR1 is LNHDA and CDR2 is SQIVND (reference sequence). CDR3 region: CASSSSGRLHTQYF. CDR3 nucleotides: TGTGCCAGTAGTTCTAGCGGGAGGCTGCATACGCAGTATTTT.

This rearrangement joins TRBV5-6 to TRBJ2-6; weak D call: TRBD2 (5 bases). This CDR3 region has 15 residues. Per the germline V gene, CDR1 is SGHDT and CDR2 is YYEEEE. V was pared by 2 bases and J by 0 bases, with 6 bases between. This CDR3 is CASSFAGSGANVLTF. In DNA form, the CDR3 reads TGTGCCAGCAGCTTTGCGGGCTCTGGGGCCAACGTCCTGACTTTC.

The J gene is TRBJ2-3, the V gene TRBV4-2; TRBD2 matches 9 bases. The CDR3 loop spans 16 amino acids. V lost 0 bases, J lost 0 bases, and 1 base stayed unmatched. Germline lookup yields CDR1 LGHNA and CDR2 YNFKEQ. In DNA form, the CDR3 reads TGTGCCAGCAGCCAAGAGGCGGGAGGGAGCACAGATACGCAGTATTTT. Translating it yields CASSQEAGGSTDTQYF.

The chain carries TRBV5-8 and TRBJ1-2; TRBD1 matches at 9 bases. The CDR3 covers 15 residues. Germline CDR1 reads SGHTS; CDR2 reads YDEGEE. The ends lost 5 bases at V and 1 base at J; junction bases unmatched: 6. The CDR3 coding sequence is TGTGCCAGCAGAGAACAGGGGGCACTTAACTATGGCTACACCTTC. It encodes CASREQGALNYGYTF.

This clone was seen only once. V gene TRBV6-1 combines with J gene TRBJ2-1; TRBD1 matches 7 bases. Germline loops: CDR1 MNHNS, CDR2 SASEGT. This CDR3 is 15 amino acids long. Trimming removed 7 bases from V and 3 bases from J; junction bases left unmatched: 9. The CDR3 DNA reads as TGTGCCAGCAATATTCTATGGGACAGCTACAATGAGCAGTTCTTC. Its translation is CASNILWDSYNEQFF.

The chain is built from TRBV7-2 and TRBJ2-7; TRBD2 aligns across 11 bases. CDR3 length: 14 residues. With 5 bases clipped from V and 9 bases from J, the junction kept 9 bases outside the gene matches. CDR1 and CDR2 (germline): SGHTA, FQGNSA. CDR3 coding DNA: TGTGCCAGCAGCACGGAAGGACTAGCGGGCGCGCAGTACTTC. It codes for CASSTEGLAGAQYF.

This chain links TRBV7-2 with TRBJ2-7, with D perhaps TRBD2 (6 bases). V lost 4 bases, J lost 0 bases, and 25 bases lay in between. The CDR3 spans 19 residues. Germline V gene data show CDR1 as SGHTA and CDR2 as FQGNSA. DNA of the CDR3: TGTGCCAGCAGCTCCAGGGAGGTAGGGCGGGCCCGGAGCTCCTACGAGCAGTACTTC. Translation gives CASSSREVGRARSSYEQYF.

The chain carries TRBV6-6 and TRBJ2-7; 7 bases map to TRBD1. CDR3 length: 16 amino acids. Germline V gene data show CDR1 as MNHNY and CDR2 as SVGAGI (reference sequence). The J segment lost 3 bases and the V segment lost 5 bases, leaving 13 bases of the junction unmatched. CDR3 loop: CASSPIRQGNIYEQYF. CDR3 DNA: TGTGCCAGCAGTCCAATAAGACAGGGAAATATCTACGAGCAGTACTTC.

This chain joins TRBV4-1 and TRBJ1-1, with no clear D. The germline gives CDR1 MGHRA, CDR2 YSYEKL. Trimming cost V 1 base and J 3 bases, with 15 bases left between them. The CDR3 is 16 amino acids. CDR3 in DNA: TGCGCCAGCAGCCAAGCTAATAGACGGCGGGACACTGAAGCTTTCTTT. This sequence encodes CASSQANRRRDTEAFF.

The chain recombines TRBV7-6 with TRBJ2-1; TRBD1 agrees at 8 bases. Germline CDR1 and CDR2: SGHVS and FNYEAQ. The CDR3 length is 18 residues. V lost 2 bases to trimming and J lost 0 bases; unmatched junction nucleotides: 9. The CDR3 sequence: CASSLHDRGSSSYNEQFF. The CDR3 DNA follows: TGTGCCAGCAGCTTACACGACAGGGGCTCAAGCTCCTACAATGAGCAGTTCTTC. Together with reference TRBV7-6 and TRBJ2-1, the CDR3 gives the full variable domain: GAGVSQSPRYKVTKRGQDVALRCDPISGHVSLYWYRQALGQGPEFLTYFNYEAQQDKSGLPNDRFSAERPEGSISTLTIQRTEQRDSAMYRCASSLHDRGSSSYNEQFFGPGTRLTVL.

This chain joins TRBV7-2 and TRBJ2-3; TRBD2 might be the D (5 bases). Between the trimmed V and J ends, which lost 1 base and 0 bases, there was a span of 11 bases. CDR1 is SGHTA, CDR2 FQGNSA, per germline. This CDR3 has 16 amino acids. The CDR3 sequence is CASSLVGLASTDTQYF. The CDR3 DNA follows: TGTGCCAGCAGCTTAGTTGGCCTAGCTAGCACAGATACGCAGTATTTT.

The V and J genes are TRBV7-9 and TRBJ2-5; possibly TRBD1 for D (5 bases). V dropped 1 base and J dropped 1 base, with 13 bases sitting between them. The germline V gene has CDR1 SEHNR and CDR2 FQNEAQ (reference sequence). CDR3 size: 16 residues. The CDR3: CASSLGWAGPQETQYF. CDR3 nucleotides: TGTGCCAGCAGCTTAGGGTGGGCAGGGCCCCAAGAGACCCAGTACTTC.

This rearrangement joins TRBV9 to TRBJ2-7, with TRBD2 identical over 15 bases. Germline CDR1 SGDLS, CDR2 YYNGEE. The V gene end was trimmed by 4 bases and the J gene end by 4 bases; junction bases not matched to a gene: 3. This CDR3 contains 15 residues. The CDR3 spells CASSQGTSGRYEQYF. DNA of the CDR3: TGTGCCAGCAGCCAGGGGACTAGCGGGAGGTACGAGCAGTACTTC.